A selection of T cell receptor beta chains follows, all from one sample in a study of cytomegalovirus exposure and HLA in healthy donors. Only in-frame clones appear in the TCRdb table, and some are missing; sequencing was by immunoSEQ multiplex PCR. The data show around 300,000 clones, 88% seen once. The material sequenced was PBMCs. The receptors stem from a young woman in good health and CMV-seronegative. The CDR3 runs from the conserved cysteine through the conserved F or W. The order of the fields is J gene, clone size, D gene, V gene, CDR3 DNA, CDR3 protein. The D gene is left open where the match is weak. Where a row states a size, it is once, few, many or the class of an expanded clone; other rows omit it.

j_gene: TRBJ2-7; abundance: .; d_gene: .; v_gene: TRBV7-9; CDR3nt: TGTGCCAGCAGCTCAGGACAGTACTCCTACGAGCAGTACTTC; CDR3aa: CASSSGQYSYEQYF
j_gene: TRBJ2-1; abundance: .; d_gene: TRBD1; v_gene: TRBV28; CDR3nt: TGTGCCAGCAGTTCCCCGGGACAGTACAATGAGCAGTTCTTC; CDR3aa: CASSSPGQYNEQFF
j_gene: TRBJ2-1; abundance: .; d_gene: TRBD2; v_gene: TRBV28; CDR3nt: TGTGCCAGCAGTTTACGGGGAACTAGCGGGATCGGTATCAATGAGCAGTTCTTC; CDR3aa: CASSLRGTSGIGINEQFF
j_gene: TRBJ1-5; abundance: few; d_gene: .; v_gene: TRBV20-1; CDR3nt: TGCAGTGCTACGGATCAGCCCCAGCATTTT; CDR3aa: CSATDQPQHF
j_gene: TRBJ2-1; abundance: .; d_gene: TRBD2; v_gene: TRBV9; CDR3nt: TGTGCCAGCAGCGGAACTAGCGGGACCTACAATGAGCAGTTCTTC; CDR3aa: CASSGTSGTYNEQFF
j_gene: TRBJ2-3; abundance: few; d_gene: TRBD2; v_gene: TRBV30; CDR3nt: TGTGCCTGGAGGGGAGGGACTAGTGTGGATACGCAGTATTTT; CDR3aa: CAWRGGTSVDTQYF
j_gene: TRBJ2-3; abundance: .; d_gene: TRBD2; v_gene: TRBV5-1; CDR3nt: TGCGCCAGCAGCTTACGGACTAGCGGGACCGCAGATACGCAGTATTTT; CDR3aa: CASSLRTSGTADTQYF
j_gene: TRBJ2-2; abundance: .; d_gene: .; v_gene: TRBV2; CDR3nt: TGTGCCAGCACTGAGAATGGAGGGTTCAGCGGGGAGCTGTTTTTT; CDR3aa: CASTENGGFSGELFF
j_gene: TRBJ2-7; abundance: .; d_gene: .; v_gene: TRBV5-5; CDR3nt: TGTGCCAGCAGCCGGGACTGGTACGAGCAGTACTTC; CDR3aa: CASSRDWYEQYF
j_gene: TRBJ1-3; abundance: few; d_gene: TRBD1; v_gene: TRBV2; CDR3nt: TGTGCCAGGTGGGACAGTGGAAACACCATATATTTT; CDR3aa: CARWDSGNTIYF
j_gene: TRBJ2-2; abundance: .; d_gene: .; v_gene: TRBV25-1; CDR3nt: TGTGCCAGCAGCCCCGGGGGAGAGCTGTTTTTT; CDR3aa: CASSPGGELFF
j_gene: TRBJ1-1; abundance: .; d_gene: TRBD1; v_gene: TRBV12-5; CDR3nt: TGTGCTAGTGCCATCCGAGGGACAGGGAAAGCTTTCTTT; CDR3aa: CASAIRGTGKAFF
j_gene: TRBJ1-4; abundance: .; d_gene: .; v_gene: TRBV4-3; CDR3nt: TGCGCCAGCAGCCCCCGGTCCGGAAAACTGTTTTTT; CDR3aa: CASSPRSGKLFF
j_gene: TRBJ2-2; abundance: .; d_gene: .; v_gene: TRBV12-5; CDR3nt: TGTGCTAGTGGTTCCGGGGTTGGGGGGTACCTAAAGAACACCGGGGAGCTGTTTTTT; CDR3aa: CASGSGVGGYLKNTGELFF
j_gene: TRBJ1-5; abundance: .; d_gene: TRBD1; v_gene: TRBV6-5; CDR3nt: TGTGCCAGCAGCCCCGGGGACAGCCTCAATCAGCCCCAGCATTTT; CDR3aa: CASSPGDSLNQPQHF
j_gene: TRBJ2-1; abundance: .; d_gene: TRBD2; v_gene: TRBV5-5; CDR3nt: TGTGCCAGCAGCTCAGAGGGGAGGGGTGGTGAGCAGTTCTTC; CDR3aa: CASSSEGRGGEQFF
j_gene: TRBJ2-7; abundance: .; d_gene: TRBD1; v_gene: TRBV28; CDR3nt: TGTGCCAGCAGTTTCAGGACAGGGGCCCCCTACGAGCAGTACTTC; CDR3aa: CASSFRTGAPYEQYF
j_gene: TRBJ1-4; abundance: .; d_gene: TRBD1; v_gene: TRBV28; CDR3nt: TGTGCCAGCACCCAGGGACAGCTAAATGAAAAACTGTTTTTT; CDR3aa: CASTQGQLNEKLFF
j_gene: TRBJ1-1; abundance: .; d_gene: .; v_gene: TRBV7-6; CDR3nt: TGTGCCAGCAGTCTTCTCAGGAACACTGAAGCTTTCTTT; CDR3aa: CASSLLRNTEAFF
j_gene: TRBJ1-4; abundance: .; d_gene: .; v_gene: TRBV28; CDR3nt: TGTGCCAGCAGTCCAGGGGTTGAAAAACTGTTTTTT; CDR3aa: CASSPGVEKLFF
j_gene: TRBJ2-1; abundance: once; d_gene: TRBD2; v_gene: TRBV28; CDR3nt: TGTGCCAGCAGTTTTCTGGCGGGAGGGCCTCAAGAGCAGTTCTTC; CDR3aa: CASSFLAGGPQEQFF
j_gene: TRBJ1-1; abundance: .; d_gene: TRBD1; v_gene: TRBV28; CDR3nt: TGTGCCAGCAGTTTGGATTGGGACAGGGGGCGAGTAGCTTTCTTT; CDR3aa: CASSLDWDRGRVAFF
j_gene: TRBJ2-3; abundance: .; d_gene: .; v_gene: TRBV27; CDR3nt: TGTGCCAGCAGTTCGCAGGGTCGGGATACGCAGTATTTT; CDR3aa: CASSSQGRDTQYF
j_gene: TRBJ1-5; abundance: .; d_gene: TRBD1; v_gene: TRBV30; CDR3nt: TGTGCCTGGGGGACAGGAATCAATCAGCCCCAGCATTTT; CDR3aa: CAWGTGINQPQHF
j_gene: TRBJ2-5; abundance: once; d_gene: TRBD2; v_gene: TRBV6-4; CDR3nt: TGTGCCAGCAGTGACCCGTACGACAACGGGAGGGCCGGATCCCAAGAGACCCAGTACTTC; CDR3aa: CASSDPYDNGRAGSQETQYF
j_gene: TRBJ1-6; abundance: few; d_gene: .; v_gene: TRBV27; CDR3nt: TGTGCCAACAAACAGGGCCCGAGGAATTCACCCCTCCACTTT; CDR3aa: CANKQGPRNSPLHF
j_gene: TRBJ2-7; abundance: .; d_gene: .; v_gene: TRBV15; CDR3nt: TGTGCCACCAGCAGAGATCTCCGGGAGTCCTACGAGCAGTACTTC; CDR3aa: CATSRDLRESYEQYF
j_gene: TRBJ1-2; abundance: few; d_gene: .; v_gene: TRBV2; CDR3nt: TGTGCCAGCAGCATCCACTCGAATGGCTACACCTTC; CDR3aa: CASSIHSNGYTF
j_gene: TRBJ2-7; abundance: .; d_gene: .; v_gene: TRBV7-9; CDR3nt: TGTGCCAGCAGCTTAGCGGCATTGGCCTACGAGCAGTACTTC; CDR3aa: CASSLAALAYEQYF
j_gene: TRBJ2-1; abundance: .; d_gene: TRBD2; v_gene: TRBV2; CDR3nt: TGTGCCAGCAGCTATGGACTAGCGGGGTCCAATGAGCAGTTCTTC; CDR3aa: CASSYGLAGSNEQFF
j_gene: TRBJ1-1; abundance: .; d_gene: .; v_gene: TRBV27; CDR3nt: TGTGCCAGCAGTTCTCAGACAGACCACACTGAAGCTTTCTTT; CDR3aa: CASSSQTDHTEAFF
j_gene: TRBJ2-1; abundance: .; d_gene: .; v_gene: TRBV7-9; CDR3nt: TGTGCCAGCAGGTTACCTCCCTCCTACAATGAGCAGTTCTTC; CDR3aa: CASRLPPSYNEQFF
j_gene: TRBJ2-1; abundance: .; d_gene: TRBD2; v_gene: TRBV2; CDR3nt: TGTGCCGGTGGACTAGCGGGGGGTTCATATGAGCAGTTCTTC; CDR3aa: CAGGLAGGSYEQFF
j_gene: TRBJ1-6; abundance: few; d_gene: TRBD1; v_gene: TRBV7-3; CDR3nt: TGTGCCAGCAGCAAGACAGGGCGGAATTCACCCCTCCACTTT; CDR3aa: CASSKTGRNSPLHF
j_gene: TRBJ2-7; abundance: .; d_gene: TRBD2; v_gene: TRBV9; CDR3nt: TGTGCCAGCAGCGTAGGAGATGCGGGAGGGCCATGGGAGCAGTACTTC; CDR3aa: CASSVGDAGGPWEQYF
j_gene: TRBJ1-5; abundance: .; d_gene: .; v_gene: TRBV15; CDR3nt: TGTGCCACCAGCATCCACAGGGTAGATCAGCCCCAGCATTTT; CDR3aa: CATSIHRVDQPQHF
j_gene: TRBJ2-1; abundance: .; d_gene: TRBD2; v_gene: TRBV4-3; CDR3nt: TGCGCCAGCAGCCAAAGAATGGGGACTAGCGGGAATATCTACAATGAGCAGTTCTTC; CDR3aa: CASSQRMGTSGNIYNEQFF
j_gene: TRBJ2-7; abundance: .; d_gene: .; v_gene: TRBV27; CDR3nt: TGTGCCAGCAGCCCGGACTTATCCTACGAGCAGTACTTC; CDR3aa: CASSPDLSYEQYF
j_gene: TRBJ1-2; abundance: .; d_gene: .; v_gene: TRBV2; CDR3nt: TGTGCCAGCAGTGATAGCAATCTCTACTATGGCTACACCTTC; CDR3aa: CASSDSNLYYGYTF
j_gene: TRBJ2-1; abundance: .; d_gene: TRBD2; v_gene: TRBV9; CDR3nt: TGTGCCAGCAGCGGCGGGAGTGGGTTAGTAGATGAGCAGTTCTTC; CDR3aa: CASSGGSGLVDEQFF
j_gene: TRBJ2-3; abundance: once; d_gene: TRBD2; v_gene: TRBV7-2; CDR3nt: TGTGCCAGCAGCTTTCTAGCGGGGATTTCCACAGATACGCAGTATTTT; CDR3aa: CASSFLAGISTDTQYF
j_gene: TRBJ1-2; abundance: .; d_gene: .; v_gene: TRBV25-1; CDR3nt: TGTGCCATCGAAACGAGCCCCTATGGCTACACCTTC; CDR3aa: CAIETSPYGYTF
j_gene: TRBJ2-7; abundance: .; d_gene: TRBD2; v_gene: TRBV28; CDR3nt: TGTGCCAGCAGACTAGCGGGAGAGGGTTCCTACGAGCAGTACTTC; CDR3aa: CASRLAGEGSYEQYF
j_gene: TRBJ2-7; abundance: .; d_gene: .; v_gene: TRBV27; CDR3nt: TGTGCCAGCAGTCAGACTCGGAACGAGCAGTACTTC; CDR3aa: CASSQTRNEQYF
j_gene: TRBJ2-1; abundance: .; d_gene: .; v_gene: TRBV28; CDR3nt: TGTGCCAGCAGTTCCGCCGCCGGGACAACCTACAATGAGCAGTTCTTC; CDR3aa: CASSSAAGTTYNEQFF